These T cell receptor beta chains were read from a single sample in a study of naive and memory T cell subsets. TCRdb reprocessed the UMI-ligation and nested PCR reads with MiXCR, giving one entry per CDR3 protein. The top ten hold over 1.5% of the sample, which has about 90,000 distinct CDR3 sequences, roughly 7% seen once. What was sequenced was central memory CD4+ T cells from blood. The receptor source for this set is a human donor in good health. CDR3s include the opening cysteine and the closing phenylalanine or tryptophan. The D gene is left open where the match is weak.

v_call	d_call	j_call	cdr3_aa
TRBV28	TRBD1	TRBJ2-7	CASSLSQGKTYF
TRBV2	TRBD1	TRBJ2-3	CASSAGWTPGQGTDTQYF
TRBV30	-	TRBJ2-1	CAWSDRVPYNEQFF
TRBV5-5	-	TRBJ2-1	CASSLDGASYNEQFF
TRBV5-6	-	TRBJ2-6	CASSLYGSSGANVLTF
TRBV20-1	-	TRBJ2-5	CSAHRDPDTQYF
TRBV4-1	-	TRBJ1-2	CASSEPGRTSTNYGYTF
TRBV5-4	TRBD2	TRBJ2-1	CASSVAGVGSLEQFF
TRBV28	-	TRBJ1-2	CASRDGNYGYTF
TRBV7-8	-	TRBJ1-1	CASSLMGAGMNTEAFF
TRBV7-2	-	TRBJ1-6	CASSLGGGTNSPLHF
TRBV7-2	-	TRBJ2-3	CASSTSDTQYF
TRBV25-1	TRBD1	TRBJ2-2	CASTQTGTGELFF
TRBV12-3/TRBV12-4	-	TRBJ2-3	CATGSGVAQYF